This T cell receptor (beta chain) was identified during a study of T-cell memory formation after mild COVID-19. Whole-study results and caveats: Detection of some responders pre-infection suggested pre-existing cross-reactive memory T cells participated. There was a balanced CD4/CD8 profile in clones contracting day 15 to 85, and later expanders leaned CD4+. Contracting clones localized mainly to CM and EM when CD4+ and mainly to EMRA when CD8+.

The trim removed 7 bases at V and 0 bases at J, leaving 2 bases unmatched. The CDR3 runs to 12 residues. CDR1 is DFQATT, CDR2 SNEGSKA, per germline (reference sequence). TCRdb reprocessed the 5' RACE reads via MiXCR and lists one record per CDR3 protein. Here the sample spans some 190,000 distinct CDR3 sequences, roughly 18% being singletons. Concerning this clonotype: Its antigen remains unidentified.

The sequenced sample was PBMCs or a T cell subset sorted from them (not recorded which). The TCR was taken from an adult woman who had mild COVID-19 (a few samples of this study predate the infection). Cell type and time point are not known. The J gene is TRBJ2-7, the V gene TRBV20-1; 8 bases agree with TRBD2. This chain's CDR3 is CSGAGGSYEQYF. CDR3 DNA: TGCAGTGGGGCGGGGGGCTCCTACGAGCAGTACTTC.